Listed below are T cell receptor beta chains from one sample, sequenced in a study of ipilimumab plus nivolumab after autologous stem cell transplantation. This table comes from immunoSEQ multiplex PCR, and its TCRdb copy is limited to in-frame clones, with some not included. The data contain tens of thousands of clones, around 80% of them singletons. The specimen was PBMCs, collected in a trial of ipilimumab plus nivolumab as post-transplant consolidation. All receptors come from a male donor with diffuse large B-cell lymphoma. Each CDR3 is given with its conserved first and last residue. The D gene is left open where the match is weak. Clone size, where shown, is once, few, many, or a class for clones that have expanded.

>TRBJ2-2|-|-|TRBV5-1
TGCGCCAGCAGCTTGAACACCGGGGAGCTGTTTTTT
CASSLNTGELFF
>TRBJ2-3|once|-|TRBV10-3
TGTGCCATCACCGGATCCCCGGGGACGGGTTTGGATACGCAGTATTTT
CAITGSPGTGLDTQYF
>TRBJ2-1|-|TRBD1|TRBV4-1
TGCGCCAGCAGCCAGGCGACAGGGATCAAGCAGTTCTTC
CASSQATGIKQFF
>TRBJ2-1|-|-|TRBV2
TGTGCCAGCAGTGAGAAACGGTGGGGTACCCAGTTCTTC
CASSEKRWGTQFF
>TRBJ2-7|few|-|TRBV4-2
TGTGCCAGCAGCCAAGATGGAGGGGCGGGCGAGCAGTACTTC
CASSQDGGAGEQYF
>TRBJ2-7|few|-|TRBV27
TGTGCCAGCAGTTTTCGAGCTACCGGCTCCTACGAGCAGTACTTC
CASSFRATGSYEQYF
>TRBJ2-3|-|-|TRBV5-1
TGCGCCAGCAGTGAGTCGGATACGCAGTATTTT
CASSESDTQYF
>TRBJ2-7|-|TRBD2|TRBV9
TGTGCCAGCAGCGTAGATATGGGGGGGTCCTACGAGCAGTACTTC
CASSVDMGGSYEQYF
>TRBJ1-6|few|-|TRBV9
TGTGCCAGCAGCGTAGGACAGTCCTCCTATAATTCACCCCTCCACTTT
CASSVGQSSYNSPLHF
>TRBJ2-2|once|-|TRBV2
TGTGCCAGCATAAAGGGAGAGACCGGGGAGCTGTTTTTT
CASIKGETGELFF
>TRBJ2-2|-|-|TRBV7-9
TGTGCCAGCAGCTTAGCGGAGGGGGCTGGCACCGGGGAGCTGTTTTTT
CASSLAEGAGTGELFF
>TRBJ2-5|-|-|TRBV2
TGTGCCAGCAGCAACCAAGAGACCCAGTACTTC
CASSNQETQYF
>TRBJ1-2|-|-|TRBV6-1
TGTGCCAGCAGTGAAGCGGACCGGGCCAGCTTCTATGGCTACACCTTC
CASSEADRASFYGYTF
>TRBJ2-3|once|-|TRBV5-4
TGTGCCAGCAGCTTGGAGGCGCCCTCTGGGTCAGATACGCAGTATTTT
CASSLEAPSGSDTQYF
>TRBJ2-7|-|-|TRBV18
TGTGCCAGCTCACGCGGCAGTTCAATCTCCTACGAGCAGTACTTC
CASSRGSSISYEQYF
>TRBJ1-2|-|-|TRBV10-3
TGTGCCATCAGTGATGCGACGGCAACCTATGGCTACACCTTC
CAISDATATYGYTF
>TRBJ1-4|-|TRBD1|TRBV6-6
TGTGCCAGCAGTCAGGGGACAGGGAGCGAAAAACTGTTTTTT
CASSQGTGSEKLFF
>TRBJ2-5|-|-|TRBV7-9
TGTGCCACTCGTTGGGGGCAAGAGACCCAGTACTTC
CATRWGQETQYF
>TRBJ2-2|-|TRBD2|TRBV19
TGTGCCAGTAGGAGGCTAGCGGGGCCTTGGGGCGGGGAGCTGTTTTTT
CASRRLAGPWGGELFF
>TRBJ2-1|few|-|TRBV5-1
TGCGCCAGCAGCTTGTCCTTAGGGTCTTGGGATGAGCAGTTCTTC
CASSLSLGSWDEQFF
>TRBJ2-5|-|TRBD2|TRBV29-1
TGCAGCGGTTGGACTAGCGGGGGGTATAAGGAGACCCAGTACTTC
CSGWTSGGYKETQYF
>TRBJ1-1|few|TRBD1|TRBV30
TGTGCCTGGGCTCGGGACAGACTAGTCGGAGAAGCTTTCTTT
CAWARDRLVGEAFF
>TRBJ1-4|-|-|TRBV5-6
TGTGCCAGCAGCTTGGCCAAAGGTTTTAATGAAAAACTGTTTTTT
CASSLAKGFNEKLFF
>TRBJ2-2|-|-|TRBV7-2
TGTGCCAGCAGCTTAGCTCCCACAGGGAACACCGGGGAGCTGTTTTTT
CASSLAPTGNTGELFF
>TRBJ2-3|-|-|TRBV18
TGTGCCAGCTCACTTCTGGTGGAAGATACGCAGTATTTT
CASSLLVEDTQYF
>TRBJ1-1|-|-|TRBV27
TGTGCCAGCAGTTTAGCTCAACGGGGCAGGGGTGAAGCTTTCTTT
CASSLAQRGRGEAFF
>TRBJ2-1|-|-|TRBV7-7
TGTGCCAGCAGCGAGGGGGGAGGCATAAGCTCCTACAATGAGCAGTTCTTC
CASSEGGGISSYNEQFF
>TRBJ2-1|-|-|TRBV6-5
TGTGCCAGCAGTTACTACGGGCGTGAGCAGTTCTTC
CASSYYGREQFF
>TRBJ2-2|-|TRBD1|TRBV4-1
TGCGCCAGCAGCCCTCGGACAGGGATCGGCGGGGAGCTGTTTTTT
CASSPRTGIGGELFF
>TRBJ2-3|-|-|TRBV4-1
TGCGCCAGCAGCCAATTTGTTGCTAGTTCAGATACGCAGTATTTT
CASSQFVASSDTQYF
>TRBJ2-5|-|-|TRBV4-1
TGCGCCAGCAGCCAAGCCCCGGCAGAGACCCAGTACTTC
CASSQAPAETQYF
>TRBJ1-2|few|-|TRBV6-5
TGTGCCAGCAGCCTCCTAACCGGGGCGGGTGGCTACACCTTC
CASSLLTGAGGYTF
>TRBJ2-1|-|-|TRBV7-9
TGTGCCAGCAGCTTTTATGGCAGCTCAGTGGATGAGCAGTTCTTC
CASSFYGSSVDEQFF
>TRBJ1-5|-|-|TRBV6-1
TGTGCCAGCAGTGAAGATTCAGAGTGGAGCAATCAGCCCCAGCATTTT
CASSEDSEWSNQPQHF
>TRBJ2-3|-|-|TRBV18
TGTGCCAGCTCACCACCGGTTCAGAACGCGGCAGATACGCAGTATTTT
CASSPPVQNAADTQYF
>TRBJ1-4|-|-|TRBV6-6
TGTGCCAGCAGTTTAAAGCCAACTAATGAAAAACTGTTTTTT
CASSLKPTNEKLFF
>TRBJ1-1|-|-|TRBV11-2
TGTGCCAGCAGCTTAGGTCCATCGGCCACTGAAGCTTTCTTT
CASSLGPSATEAFF
>TRBJ2-5|-|TRBD2|TRBV7-2
TGTGCCAGCAGCTTAGCATCGGCTAGCGGGGAAGAGACCCAGTACTTC
CASSLASASGEETQYF
>TRBJ1-2|-|-|TRBV5-1
TGCGCCAGCAGCTTGTTGAACAGGGACAATGGCTACACCTTC
CASSLLNRDNGYTF
>TRBJ2-2|-|TRBD1|TRBV9
TGTGCCAGCAGCGTAGCAGGGGGCGAGGCCGGGGAGCTGTTTTTT
CASSVAGGEAGELFF
>TRBJ1-6|-|TRBD1|TRBV19
TGTGCCAGTAGTCTGAAAAGAGACAGGGGACCCTATAATTCACCCCTCCACTTT
CASSLKRDRGPYNSPLHF
>TRBJ2-2|-|-|TRBV9
TGTGCCAGCAGCGTAGATCACAGCTACACCGGGGAGCTGTTTTTT
CASSVDHSYTGELFF
>TRBJ1-5|-|TRBD1|TRBV18
TGTGCCAGCTCACGACAGGGGAATCAGCCCCAGCATTTT
CASSRQGNQPQHF
>TRBJ1-1|-|-|TRBV5-1
TGCGCCAGCAGGCCCGGCCAGGAGCATGAAGCTTTCTTT
CASRPGQEHEAFF
>TRBJ1-1|-|TRBD1|TRBV5-1
TGCGCCAGCAGCGAGGGACAGGCATACACTGAAGCTTTCTTT
CASSEGQAYTEAFF
>TRBJ2-2|-|-|TRBV4-3
TGCGCCAGCAGCCAAATTGTGACAAGACCGAACACCGGGGAGCTGTTTTTT
CASSQIVTRPNTGELFF
>TRBJ1-1|-|TRBD1|TRBV19
TGTGCCAGTAGTAGAGGGACAGGAGGACACGGTGAAGCTTTCTTT
CASSRGTGGHGEAFF
>TRBJ1-1|-|TRBD1|TRBV10-1
TGCGCCAGCAGCGACAGGGGCACTGAAGCTTTCTTT
CASSDRGTEAFF
>TRBJ2-3|few|TRBD2|TRBV9
TGTGCCAGCAGCTCGCGAATCCTTAGCGGGGGGGCAGGGGATACGCAGTATTTT
CASSSRILSGGAGDTQYF
>TRBJ1-2|once|TRBD1|TRBV7-2
TGTGCCAGCAGCCCCGGGACAGACAACTATGGCTACACCTTC
CASSPGTDNYGYTF